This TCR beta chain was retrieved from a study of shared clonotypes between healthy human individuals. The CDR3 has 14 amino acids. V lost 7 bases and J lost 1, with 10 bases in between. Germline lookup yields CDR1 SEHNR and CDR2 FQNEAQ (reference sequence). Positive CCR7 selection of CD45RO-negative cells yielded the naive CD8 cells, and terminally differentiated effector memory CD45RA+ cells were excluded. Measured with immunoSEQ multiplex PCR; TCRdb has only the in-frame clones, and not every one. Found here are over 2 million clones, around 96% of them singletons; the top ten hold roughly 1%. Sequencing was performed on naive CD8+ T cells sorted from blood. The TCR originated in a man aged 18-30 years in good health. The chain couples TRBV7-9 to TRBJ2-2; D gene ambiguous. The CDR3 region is CASTATGNTGELFF. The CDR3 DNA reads TGTGCCAGCACCGCCACGGGGAACACCGGGGAGCTGTTTTTT.